Reported below is one T cell receptor (beta chain). Researchers prepared the TCRbeta library using unique molecular identifiers, the study reports. TCRdb called the PCR reads again in MiXCR, with one record for every CDR3 protein. The sample lists approximately 980,000 distinct CDR3 sequences, about 29% seen once, with over 25% in the top ten. This entry comes from a study of T-cell reconstitution after alpha-beta-depleted transplantation in children. The length of the CDR3 is 14 residues. Germline V lookup: CDR1 MNHEY, CDR2 SVGAGI. Trimming removed 1 base from V and 5 bases from J; junction bases left unmatched: 3.

This sequence joins TRBV6-5 and TRBJ2-7; the match to TRBD1 covers 9 bases. The receptor comes from a boy in the first two years of life who had a stem cell transplant for SCID, so the T cells may come from the graft donor. The input for sequencing was PBMCs, mostly from graft donor cells, taken 360 days after TCRalphabeta/CD19-depleted stem cell transplant. CDR3 DNA: TGTGCCAGCAGTTACTTTGGGACAGGGAACGAGCAGTACTTC. Translated, it gives CASSYFGTGNEQYF.